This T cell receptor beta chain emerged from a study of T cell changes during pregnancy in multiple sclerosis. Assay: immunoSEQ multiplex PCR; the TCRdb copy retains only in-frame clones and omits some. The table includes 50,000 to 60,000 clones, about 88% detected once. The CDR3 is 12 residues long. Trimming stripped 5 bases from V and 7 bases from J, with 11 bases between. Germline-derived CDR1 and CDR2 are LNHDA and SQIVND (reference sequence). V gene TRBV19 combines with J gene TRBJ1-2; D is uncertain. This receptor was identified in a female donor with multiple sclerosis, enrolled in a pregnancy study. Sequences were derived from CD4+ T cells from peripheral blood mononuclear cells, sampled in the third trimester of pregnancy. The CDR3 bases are TGTGCCAGTAGTGTGCAGGAAGGTGGCTACACCTTC. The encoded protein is CASSVQEGGYTF. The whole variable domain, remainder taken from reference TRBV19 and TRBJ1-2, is DGGITQSPKYLFRKEGQNVTLSCEQNLNHDAMYWYRQDPGQGLRLIYYSQIVNDFQKGDIAEGYSVSREKKESFPLTVTSAQKNPTAFYLCASSVQEGGYTFGSGTRLTVV.